This T cell receptor (beta chain) appears in the sequencing data of a study of cytomegalovirus exposure and HLA in healthy donors. The study, taken as a whole, reports: Associated with cytomegalovirus, according to the listing, were some 150 TCR beta chains.

With 60 Vbeta and 13 Jbeta primers, the PCR was carried out. Sequenced by immunoSEQ multiplex PCR; TCRdb stores in-frame clones only, minus some. The ten top clones account for 9% to 15%, within a sample of some 53,000 clones. In regard to this clone: Its antigen is not identified.

Trimming left V 0 bases short and J 4 bases short, with 16 bases between. The CDR3 covers 17 residues. Germline CDR1 SGHAT, CDR2 FQNNGV. Source material: PBMCs. This rearrangement joins TRBV11-2 to TRBJ2-1, with D perhaps matching TRBD2 (7 bases). This sequence originates from an older woman in good health and CMV-seropositive. DNA of the CDR3: TGTGCCAGCAGCTTAGAGCGGGGGCCCTACCCGTACAATGAGCAGTTCTTC. Encoded protein: CASSLERGPYPYNEQFF.